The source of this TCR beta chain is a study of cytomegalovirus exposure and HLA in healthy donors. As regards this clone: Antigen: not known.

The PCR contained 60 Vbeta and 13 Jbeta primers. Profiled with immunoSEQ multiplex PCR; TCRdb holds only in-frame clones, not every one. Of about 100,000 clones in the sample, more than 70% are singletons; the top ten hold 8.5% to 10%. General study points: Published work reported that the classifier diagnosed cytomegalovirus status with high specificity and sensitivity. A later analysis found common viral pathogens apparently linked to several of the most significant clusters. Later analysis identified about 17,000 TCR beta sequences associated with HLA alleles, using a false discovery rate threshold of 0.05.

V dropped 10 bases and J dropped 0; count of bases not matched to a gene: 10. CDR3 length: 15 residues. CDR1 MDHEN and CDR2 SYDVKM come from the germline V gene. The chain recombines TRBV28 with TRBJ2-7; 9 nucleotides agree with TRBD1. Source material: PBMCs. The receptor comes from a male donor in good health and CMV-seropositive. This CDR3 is CATQDRGLSSYEQYF. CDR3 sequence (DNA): TGTGCCACCCAGGACAGGGGACTCAGCTCCTACGAGCAGTACTTC.